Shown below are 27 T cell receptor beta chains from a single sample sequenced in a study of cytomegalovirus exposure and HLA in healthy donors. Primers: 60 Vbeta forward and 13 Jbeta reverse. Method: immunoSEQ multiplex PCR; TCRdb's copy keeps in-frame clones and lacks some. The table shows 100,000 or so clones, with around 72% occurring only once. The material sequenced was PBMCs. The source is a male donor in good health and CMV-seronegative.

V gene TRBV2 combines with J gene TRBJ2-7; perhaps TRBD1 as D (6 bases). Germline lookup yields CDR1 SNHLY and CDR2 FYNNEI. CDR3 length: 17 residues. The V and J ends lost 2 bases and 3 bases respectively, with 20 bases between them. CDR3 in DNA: TGTGCCAGCAGTGAAAGGGGGAGACAGGTTTACGACTACGAGCAGTACTTC. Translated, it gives CASSERGRQVYDYEQYF.

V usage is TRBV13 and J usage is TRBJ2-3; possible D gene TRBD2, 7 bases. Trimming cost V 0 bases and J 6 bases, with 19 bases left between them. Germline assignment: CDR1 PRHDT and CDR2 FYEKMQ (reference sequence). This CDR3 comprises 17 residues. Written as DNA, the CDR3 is TGTGCCAGCAGCTTAGGTAGGGGGGGTAGTTGGTTGGATACGCAGTATTTT. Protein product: CASSLGRGGSWLDTQYF.

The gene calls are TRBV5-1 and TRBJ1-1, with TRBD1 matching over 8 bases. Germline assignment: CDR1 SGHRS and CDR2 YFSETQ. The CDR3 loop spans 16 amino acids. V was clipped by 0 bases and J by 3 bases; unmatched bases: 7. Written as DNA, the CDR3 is TGCGCCAGCAGCTTGGCCGGACAGGGTGGGTACACTGAAGCTTTCTTT. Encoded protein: CASSLAGQGGYTEAFF.

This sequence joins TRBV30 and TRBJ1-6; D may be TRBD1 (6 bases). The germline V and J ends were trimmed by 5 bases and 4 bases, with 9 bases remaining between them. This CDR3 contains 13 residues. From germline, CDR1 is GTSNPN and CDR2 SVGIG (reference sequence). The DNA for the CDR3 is TGTGCCTGGGGGACAACTTATAATTCACCCCTCCACTTT. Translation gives CAWGTTYNSPLHF.

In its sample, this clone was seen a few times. The CDR3: CASSQPQGYGANVLTF. The CDR3 nucleotides read TGTGCCAGCAGCCAACCCCAGGGGTATGGGGCCAACGTCCTGACTTTC. This chain uses TRBV4-2 with TRBJ2-6; tentative D call: TRBD1 (6 bases). Germline loops: CDR1 LGHNA, CDR2 YNFKEQ. CDR3 length: 16 residues. Between the trimmed V and J ends, which lost 2 bases and 3 bases, there was a span of 11 bases.

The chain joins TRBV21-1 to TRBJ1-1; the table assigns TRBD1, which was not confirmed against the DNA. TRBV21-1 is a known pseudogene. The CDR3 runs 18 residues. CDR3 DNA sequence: TGTGCCAGCAGCAAAGCGCTCCGGACAGGGCCTATGAACACTGAAGCTTTCTTT. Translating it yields CASSKALRTGPMNTEAFF.

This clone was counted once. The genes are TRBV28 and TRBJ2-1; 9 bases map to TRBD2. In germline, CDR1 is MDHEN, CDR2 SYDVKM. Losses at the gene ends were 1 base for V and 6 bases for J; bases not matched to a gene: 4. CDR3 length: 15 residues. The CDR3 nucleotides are TGTGCCAGCAGTTTATCGGGACTAGCAACCAATGAGCAGTTCTTC. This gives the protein CASSLSGLATNEQFF.

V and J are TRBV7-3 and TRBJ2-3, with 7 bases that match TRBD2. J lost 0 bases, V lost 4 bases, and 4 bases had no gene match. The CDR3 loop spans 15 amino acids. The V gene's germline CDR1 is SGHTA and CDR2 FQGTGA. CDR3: CASSSGTKSTDTQYF. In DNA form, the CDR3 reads TGTGCCAGCAGCTCAGGGACTAAAAGCACAGATACGCAGTATTTT.

CDR3 coding DNA: TGCGCCAGCAGCCAAGAGGCCCGCAGGGGTCTCGAGCAGTACTTC. Encoded protein: CASSQEARRGLEQYF. The chain employs TRBV4-3 and TRBJ2-7, with D maybe TRBD1 (6 bases). Germline V CDR1 and CDR2: LGHNA, YSLEER. The CDR3 contains 15 residues. Trimming removed 0 bases at V and 6 bases at J, with 15 bases between.

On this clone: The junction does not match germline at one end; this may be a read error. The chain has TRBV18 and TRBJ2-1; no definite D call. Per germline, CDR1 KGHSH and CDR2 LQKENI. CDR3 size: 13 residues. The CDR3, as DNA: TGTGCCAGCTCTCCACGCCGGGACAATGAGCAGTTCTTC. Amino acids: CASSPRRDNEQFF.

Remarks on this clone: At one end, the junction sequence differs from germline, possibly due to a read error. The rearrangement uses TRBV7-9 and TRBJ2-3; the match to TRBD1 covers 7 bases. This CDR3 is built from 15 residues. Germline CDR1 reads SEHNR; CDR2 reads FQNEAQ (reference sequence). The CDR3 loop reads CVSSPYRGRADTQYF. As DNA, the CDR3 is TGTGTCAGCAGCCCTTACAGGGGACGGGCGGATACGCAGTATTTT.

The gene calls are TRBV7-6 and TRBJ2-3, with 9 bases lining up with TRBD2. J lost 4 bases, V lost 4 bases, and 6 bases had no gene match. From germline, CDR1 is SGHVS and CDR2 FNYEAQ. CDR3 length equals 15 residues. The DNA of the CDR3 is TGTGCCAGCAGCTCCTGGACTAGCGCGGCAGATACGCAGTATTTT. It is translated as CASSSWTSAADTQYF.

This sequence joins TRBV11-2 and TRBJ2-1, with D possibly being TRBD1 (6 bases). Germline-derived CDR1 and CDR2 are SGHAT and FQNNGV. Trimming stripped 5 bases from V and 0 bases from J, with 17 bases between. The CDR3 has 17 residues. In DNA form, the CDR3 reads TGTGCCAGCAGCCCACAGGGTTCCTTCAGCTCCTACAATGAGCAGTTCTTC. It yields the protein CASSPQGSFSSYNEQFF.

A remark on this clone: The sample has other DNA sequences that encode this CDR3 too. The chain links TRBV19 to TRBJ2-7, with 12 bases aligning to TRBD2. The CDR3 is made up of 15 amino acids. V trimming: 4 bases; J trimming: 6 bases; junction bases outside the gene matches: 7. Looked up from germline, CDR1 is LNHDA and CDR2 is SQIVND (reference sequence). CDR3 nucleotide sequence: TGTGCCAGTAGTACCCTAGCGGGAGGGCCCAGCGAGCAGTACTTC. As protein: CASSTLAGGPSEQYF.

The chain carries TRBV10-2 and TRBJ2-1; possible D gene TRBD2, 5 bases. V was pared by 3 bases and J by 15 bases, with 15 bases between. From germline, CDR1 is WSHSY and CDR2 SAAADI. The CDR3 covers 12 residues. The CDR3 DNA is TGCGCCAGCAGTGAAGGTTACGGGATGCTGTTCTTC. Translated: CASSEGYGMLFF.

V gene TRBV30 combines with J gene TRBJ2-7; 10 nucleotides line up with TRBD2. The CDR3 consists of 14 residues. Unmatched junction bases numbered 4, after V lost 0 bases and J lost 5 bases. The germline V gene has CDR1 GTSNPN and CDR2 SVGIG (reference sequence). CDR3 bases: TGTGCCTGGAGTGTCCTAGCGGGAGAAGACGAGCAGTACTTC. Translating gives CAWSVLAGEDEQYF.

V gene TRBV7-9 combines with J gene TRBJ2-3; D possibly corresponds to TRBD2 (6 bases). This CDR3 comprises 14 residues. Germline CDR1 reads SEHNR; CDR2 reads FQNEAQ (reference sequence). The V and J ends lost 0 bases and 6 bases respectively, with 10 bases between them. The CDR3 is CASSLARGSDTQYF. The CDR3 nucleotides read TGTGCCAGCAGCTTAGCTCGGGGGTCGGATACGCAGTATTTT.

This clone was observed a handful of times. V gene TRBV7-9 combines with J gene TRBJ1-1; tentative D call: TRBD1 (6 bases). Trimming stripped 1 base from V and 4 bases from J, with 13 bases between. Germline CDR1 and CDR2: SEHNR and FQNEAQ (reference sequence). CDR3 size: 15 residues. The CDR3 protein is CASSLGAGVGTEAFF. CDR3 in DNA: TGTGCCAGCAGCTTAGGAGCAGGGGTCGGCACTGAAGCTTTCTTT.

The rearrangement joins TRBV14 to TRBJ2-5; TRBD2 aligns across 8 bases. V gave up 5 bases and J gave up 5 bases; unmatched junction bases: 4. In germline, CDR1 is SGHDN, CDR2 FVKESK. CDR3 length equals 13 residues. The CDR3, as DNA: TGTGCCAGCAGCGGACTAGCCCAGGAGACCCAGTACTTC. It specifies CASSGLAQETQYF.

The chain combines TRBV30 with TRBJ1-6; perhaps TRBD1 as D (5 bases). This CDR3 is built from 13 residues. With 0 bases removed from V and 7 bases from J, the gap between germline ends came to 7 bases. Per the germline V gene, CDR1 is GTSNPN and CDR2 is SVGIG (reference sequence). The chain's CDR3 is CAWSVGLNSPLHF. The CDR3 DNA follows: TGTGCCTGGAGTGTGGGGCTCAATTCACCCCTCCACTTT.

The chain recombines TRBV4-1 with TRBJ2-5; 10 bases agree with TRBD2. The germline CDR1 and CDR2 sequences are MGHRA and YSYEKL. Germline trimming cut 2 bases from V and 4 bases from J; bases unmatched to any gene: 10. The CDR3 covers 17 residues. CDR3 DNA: TGCGCCAGCAGCCAATTCGGACTAGCGGAACCCTTAGAGACCCAGTACTTC. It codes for CASSQFGLAEPLETQYF.

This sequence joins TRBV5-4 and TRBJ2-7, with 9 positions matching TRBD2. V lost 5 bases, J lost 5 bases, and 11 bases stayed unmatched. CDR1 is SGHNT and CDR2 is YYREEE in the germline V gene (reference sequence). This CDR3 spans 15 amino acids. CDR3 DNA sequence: TGTGCCAGCAGTCATAGCGGGAGCCGGAGAGACGAGCAGTACTTC. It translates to CASSHSGSRRDEQYF.

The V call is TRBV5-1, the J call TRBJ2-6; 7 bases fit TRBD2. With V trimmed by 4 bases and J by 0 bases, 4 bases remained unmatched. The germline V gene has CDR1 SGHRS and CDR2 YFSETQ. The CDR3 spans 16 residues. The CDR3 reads CASSGGDNSGANVLTF. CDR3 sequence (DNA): TGCGCCAGCAGCGGGGGGGATAACTCTGGGGCCAACGTCCTGACTTTC.

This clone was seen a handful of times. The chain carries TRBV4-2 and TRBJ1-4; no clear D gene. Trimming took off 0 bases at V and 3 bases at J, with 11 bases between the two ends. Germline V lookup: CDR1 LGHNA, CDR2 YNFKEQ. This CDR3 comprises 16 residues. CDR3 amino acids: CASSQEVRKANEKLFF. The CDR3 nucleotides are TGTGCCAGCAGCCAAGAGGTGAGGAAGGCTAATGAAAAACTGTTTTTT.

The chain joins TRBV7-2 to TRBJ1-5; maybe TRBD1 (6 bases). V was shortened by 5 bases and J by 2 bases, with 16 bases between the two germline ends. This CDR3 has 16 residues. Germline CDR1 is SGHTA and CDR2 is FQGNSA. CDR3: CASSPGTGRGNQPQHF. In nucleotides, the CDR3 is TGTGCCAGCAGCCCGGGAACAGGGAGAGGCAATCAGCCCCAGCATTTT.

The CDR3 here is CASSWTGTGELFF. The CDR3 DNA follows: TGTGCCAGCAGTTGGACGGGGACCGGGGAGCTGTTTTTT. The genes are TRBV2 and TRBJ2-2; tentatively, D is TRBD2 (5 bases). Germline V lookup: CDR1 SNHLY, CDR2 FYNNEI. The CDR3 runs to 13 residues. V lost 5 bases and J lost 5, with 9 bases in between.

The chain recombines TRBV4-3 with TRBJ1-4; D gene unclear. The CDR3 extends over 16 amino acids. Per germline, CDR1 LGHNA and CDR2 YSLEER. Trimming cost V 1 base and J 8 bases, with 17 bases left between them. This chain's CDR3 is CASSQAVGGGNEKLFF. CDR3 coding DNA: TGCGCCAGCAGCCAAGCGGTGGGTGGAGGGAACGAAAAACTGTTTTTT.